This TCR beta chain was retrieved from a study of cytomegalovirus exposure and HLA in healthy donors. Points from the study as a whole: A later examination showed that TCR association rates differed by HLA locus, with DRB1 most and HLA-C fewest.

Note on this clone: Its antigen is undetermined.

A multiplex PCR was run with 60 Vbeta primers and 13 Jbeta primers. Assay: immunoSEQ multiplex PCR; the TCRdb copy retains only in-frame clones and omits some. The data show roughly 180,000 clones, with roughly 85% seen just once and 1% held by the top ten. The CDR3 runs 16 residues. CDR1 SGHRS and CDR2 YFSETQ come from the germline V gene. Trimming left V 0 bases short and J 0 bases short, with 10 bases between. The genes are TRBV5-1 and TRBJ1-3; TRBD1 is a possible D gene (6 bases). This clonotype was sampled from a boy aged 2-15 years in good health and CMV-seronegative. What was sequenced was PBMCs. CDR3 residues: CASSLVGASSGNTIYF. CDR3 nucleotide sequence: TGCGCCAGCAGCTTGGTGGGGGCTAGCTCTGGAAACACCATATATTTT.